This T cell receptor (beta chain) was documented in a study of identical twins. The germline gives CDR1 MNHEY, CDR2 SVGAGI. The length of the CDR3 is 13 residues. With V trimmed by 2 bases and J by 4 bases, 1 base remained unmatched. In this sample, this clonotype turned up many times. Its antigen is not identified. In TCRdb, the 5' RACE reads were re-called with MiXCR into one record per CDR3 protein. The sample has hundreds of thousands of distinct CDR3 sequences, roughly 20% seen once. Findings and caveats of the study: The presence of invariant MAIT and iNKT cells could partly confound analyses of zero-insertion sequences.

These data also formed part of another study, on T cells expressing NK-cell markers.

The chain is built from TRBV6-5 and TRBJ2-5; 7 nucleotides align to TRBD1. Sequencing was performed on PBMCs. This receptor was obtained from a woman aged 18-29 years in good health. The CDR3 loop is CASSYRGPETQYF. DNA for the CDR3: TGTGCCAGCAGTTACAGGGGGCCAGAGACCCAGTACTTC.